These 13 T cell receptor beta chains were sequenced from one sample in a study of blood T cell repertoires in COVID-19. TCRdb keeps only in-frame clones here, not all; method: immunoSEQ multiplex PCR. The sample lists some 400,000 clones, around 87% occurring once. Sequenced material: PBMCs or T cells enriched from blood (not recorded which). These receptors originate from a man aged 25 to 40 who had recovered from COVID-19.

The J gene is TRBJ1-5, the V gene TRBV19; possibly TRBD1 for D (5 bases). In germline, CDR1 is LNHDA, CDR2 SQIVND (reference sequence). The CDR3 loop spans 16 amino acids. V was shortened by 7 bases and J by 1 base, with 17 bases between the two germline ends. CDR3 region: CASTLQGGVSNQPQHF. The CDR3, as DNA: TGTGCCAGTACCCTCCAGGGAGGGGTGAGCAATCAGCCCCAGCATTTT. Filled out from reference TRBV19 and TRBJ1-5, the complete variable domain reads DGGITQSPKYLFRKEGQNVTLSCEQNLNHDAMYWYRQDPGQGLRLIYYSQIVNDFQKGDIAEGYSVSREKKESFPLTVTSAQKNPTAFYLCASTLQGGVSNQPQHFGDGTRLSIL.

The CDR3 coding sequence is TGTGCCGGGTTGAGAAGGAGGGAAAACATTCAGTACTTC. Translating gives CAGLRRRENIQYF. This rearrangement joins TRBV19 to TRBJ2-4, with D maybe TRBD2 (6 bases). Germline CDR1 reads LNHDA; CDR2 reads SQIVND (reference sequence). This CDR3 has 13 residues. V shed 11 bases and J shed 5 bases, with 16 bases lying between them.

The V call is TRBV4-1, the J call TRBJ2-3; 12 nucleotides agree with TRBD2. V lost 0 bases to trimming and J lost 7 bases; unmatched junction nucleotides: 8. Germline lookup yields CDR1 MGHRA and CDR2 YSYEKL. CDR3 size: 17 residues. CDR3 sequence reads: CASSQDSTSGGFNTQYF. CDR3 DNA: TGCGCCAGCAGCCAAGATTCGACTAGCGGGGGATTTAATACGCAGTATTTT.

The chain joins TRBV11-2 to TRBJ1-2, with no clear D. Trimming left V 0 bases short and J 7 bases short, with 9 bases between. This CDR3 comprises 13 residues. Germline V gene sequence: CDR1 SGHAT, CDR2 FQNNGV. This CDR3 is CASSLESGSGYTF. The CDR3 DNA reads as TGTGCCAGCAGCTTAGAGTCGGGAAGTGGCTACACCTTC.

This clone was seen only once. This sequence joins TRBV19 and TRBJ2-7, with 15 bases aligning to TRBD2. Germline V gene lookup returns CDR1 LNHDA and CDR2 SQIVND (reference sequence). The CDR3 is made up of 20 amino acids. The V and J ends lost 4 bases and 0 bases, in that order; junction bases with no gene match: 13. Written as DNA, the CDR3 is TGTGCCAGTAGTACCTTTGGGACTAGCGGGGGGTTCCAAAGCTCCTACGAGCAGTACTTC. It codes for CASSTFGTSGGFQSSYEQYF.

The rearrangement links TRBV30 to TRBJ1-6; 7 bases match TRBD1. V shed 5 bases, J shed 9 bases, and the junction held 7 bases outside the gene matches. The length of the CDR3 is 13 residues. Germline loops: CDR1 GTSNPN, CDR2 SVGIG (reference sequence). DNA for the CDR3: TGTGCCTGGGCAGACAGGGCGGGTTCACCCCTCCACTTT. Translation gives CAWADRAGSPLHF.

The rearrangement joins TRBV6-5 to TRBJ2-4, with a tentative D call TRBD1 (6 bases). Trimming shortened V by 6 bases and J by 10 bases, and 7 bases separated the two germline ends. This CDR3 is 10 amino acids long. Germline CDR1 is MNHEY and CDR2 is SVGAGI. The CDR3 here is CASRDSIQYF. The CDR3 nucleotides are TGTGCCAGCAGGGACAGTATTCAGTACTTC.

The count of this clone is one. J is TRBJ2-7 and V is TRBV2, with 10 bases fitting TRBD1. Per germline, CDR1 SNHLY and CDR2 FYNNEI. Unmatched junction bases numbered 8, after V lost 9 bases and J lost 3 bases. CDR3 size: 14 residues. The CDR3 coding sequence is TGTGCCAGTGTGGGACAGGGGCCCGACTACGAGCAGTACTTC. Translation: CASVGQGPDYEQYF.

The V call is TRBV19, the J call TRBJ1-2, with 8 bases matching TRBD1. CDR1 LNHDA and CDR2 SQIVND come from the germline V gene (reference sequence). After removal of 7 bases from V and 8 bases from J, the junction contained 9 bases not matched to a gene. The CDR3 extends over 13 amino acids. In DNA, the CDR3 is TGTGCCAGTATCCCCCAGGGGGCCGGGGGCTACACCTTC. Translation gives CASIPQGAGGYTF.

This clone showed up just once. The genes are TRBV5-1 and TRBJ2-3; possible D gene TRBD2, 5 bases. The CDR3 is 16 amino acids. Germline CDR1 reads SGHRS; CDR2 reads YFSETQ. The germline V and J ends were trimmed by 4 bases and 0 bases, with 15 bases remaining between them. The CDR3 nucleotides read TGCGCCAGCAGCCTCCTGGGAGCGACAAGCACAGATACGCAGTATTTT. Residues: CASSLLGATSTDTQYF.

The V gene is TRBV5-1, the J gene TRBJ2-7; D perhaps matches TRBD1 (5 bases). The germline V gene encodes CDR1 SGHRS and CDR2 YFSETQ. The length of the CDR3 is 14 residues. Trimming stripped 3 bases from V and 3 bases from J, with 13 bases between. CDR3 protein: CASSSGQVFYEQYF. DNA for the CDR3: TGCGCCAGCAGCTCTGGACAAGTCTTCTACGAGCAGTACTTC.

J is TRBJ1-2 and V is TRBV7-2, with TRBD1 matching 11 bases. The CDR3 is 12 residues long. J gave up 12 bases and V 6 bases, and 6 bases lay outside the gene matches. Germline assignment: CDR1 SGHTA and CDR2 FQGNSA. CDR3 in amino acids: CASRSQGQGDTF. In nucleotides, the CDR3 is TGTGCCAGCAGGTCCCAGGGACAGGGGGACACCTTC.

This clone was recorded once. V usage is TRBV19 and J usage is TRBJ2-7; 9 bases are a match to TRBD1. This CDR3 has 14 residues. J was trimmed by 1 base and V by 6 bases; bases with no gene match: 4. Germline assignment: CDR1 LNHDA and CDR2 SQIVND (reference sequence). DNA of the CDR3: TGTGCCAGTAGAAGGGACAGGGTTTCCTACGAGCAGTACTTC. Protein: CASRRDRVSYEQYF. Using reference TRBV19 and TRBJ2-7 for the parts outside the CDR3, the full variable domain is DGGITQSPKYLFRKEGQNVTLSCEQNLNHDAMYWYRQDPGQGLRLIYYSQIVNDFQKGDIAEGYSVSREKKESFPLTVTSAQKNPTAFYLCASRRDRVSYEQYFGPGTRLTVT.